These T cell receptor beta chains were read from a single sample in a study of blood T cell repertoires in COVID-19. TCRdb keeps only in-frame clones here, not all; method: immunoSEQ multiplex PCR. The sample holds under 200,000 clones, around three quarters seen once. Source material: peripheral blood. These receptors originate from a man aged 70-80 years with active or convalescent COVID-19. Both conserved end residues are part of each CDR3. D genes are given only for firm matches. Expanded clones are given a class, and other clones once, few, many or no size at all.

V	D	J	size	DNA	CDR3
TRBV7-9	TRBD2	TRBJ2-5	-	TGTGCCAGCAGCTTAGTGGCTAGCGGGAGTAAGACCCAGTACTTC	CASSLVASGSKTQYF
TRBV25-1	-	TRBJ1-1	-	TGTGCCAGCAGTGAATCTTGGGGCCAGAGGACTGAAGCTTTCTTT	CASSESWGQRTEAFF
TRBV2	TRBD2	TRBJ2-3	-	TGTGCCAGCAGTGAAGCCTCTGGACTAGCGGGGGGCCAACTACCCACAGATACGCAGTATTTT	CASSEASGLAGGQLPTDTQYF
TRBV20-1	-	TRBJ2-7	-	TGCAGTGCCAAGTTGAGCCACGAGCAGTACTTC	CSAKLSHEQYF
TRBV7-9	-	TRBJ2-1	once	TGTGCCAGCAGCTTAATGGAGAGCTCCTACAATGAGCAGTTCTTC	CASSLMESSYNEQFF
TRBV2	TRBD2	TRBJ2-3	-	TGTGCCAGCAGTGTAGCGGGAGGGCACACAGATACGCAGTATTTT	CASSVAGGHTDTQYF
TRBV30	-	TRBJ1-1	-	TGTGCCTGGAGTGTAGTGGGGGCGCGAACTGAAGCTTTCTTT	CAWSVVGARTEAFF
TRBV5-1	TRBD2	TRBJ2-5	once	TGCGCCAGCTCCTCCTGGGCGGGAGGGCCTGAGACCCAGTACTTC	CASSSWAGGPETQYF
TRBV15	-	TRBJ1-4	-	TGTGCCACCAGCAGAGGGGTAGGGGCGGAAAAACTGTTTTTT	CATSRGVGAEKLFF
TRBV7-8	-	TRBJ2-1	-	TGTGCCAGCAGCTTTCGGGGCAACAGGGCTACATCCTACAATGAGCAGTTCTTC	CASSFRGNRATSYNEQFF
TRBV20-1	TRBD1	TRBJ1-4	-	TGCAGTGCTGGACAGGATGAAAAACTGTTTTTT	CSAGQDEKLFF
TRBV2	-	TRBJ1-2	-	TGTGCCAGCTGTCCCTCAGGGGCTGGGTATGGCTACACCTTC	CASCPSGAGYGYTF
TRBV6-5	TRBD1	TRBJ1-4	-	TGTGCCAGCAGAAATCCGGGACAGGGCAACGAAAAACTGTTTTTT	CASRNPGQGNEKLFF
TRBV21-1	-	TRBJ2-7	-	TGTGCCAGCAGCAAAGAGGGAGAGTTACCTGTGACCAGAGGAAAGAAAAACTACGAGCAGTACTTC	CASSKEGELPVTRGKKNYEQYF
TRBV7-3	TRBD1	TRBJ2-7	-	TGTGCCAGCAGCTTACAGGGGGCGATGGGGGAGCAGTACTTC	CASSLQGAMGEQYF
TRBV2	TRBD1	TRBJ1-1	-	TGTGCCAGCAGTGATTCCGGGACAGCAAACACTGAAGCTTTCTTT	CASSDSGTANTEAFF
TRBV7-2	-	TRBJ2-7	few	TGTGCCAGCAGCCCCCAGGGACACTCCTACGAGCAGTACTTC	CASSPQGHSYEQYF
TRBV10-2	-	TRBJ2-5	-	TGCGCCAGCAGTGAATCAGCGGGAGAGACCCAGTACTTC	CASSESAGETQYF
TRBV7-2	-	TRBJ2-3	-	TGTGCCAGCAGCCAAGCGCCCCCAGATACGCAGTATTTT	CASSQAPPDTQYF
TRBV5-1	TRBD1	TRBJ2-2	once	TGCGCCAGCAGCCGCGACCAGGGGGCGCCCGGGGAGCTGTTTTTT	CASSRDQGAPGELFF
TRBV4-1	TRBD2	TRBJ2-5	-	TGCGCCAGCAGCCACACCGGGACTAGCGGTCAAGAGACCCAGTACTTC	CASSHTGTSGQETQYF
TRBV18	-	TRBJ1-4	-	TGTGCCAGCTCACCAGGGGCGGATGAAAAACTGTTTTTT	CASSPGADEKLFF
TRBV2	-	TRBJ2-1	-	TGTGCCAGCAGTCTATCCCGGGGGGCGCACAATGAGCAGTTCTTC	CASSLSRGAHNEQFF
TRBV19	-	TRBJ2-2	-	TGTGCCAGTAGTACAGGGGCGGCCGGGGAGCTGTTTTTT	CASSTGAAGELFF
TRBV7-9	-	TRBJ2-3	-	TGTGCCAGCAGCTTTGGGAGCCCCAATACGCAGTATTTT	CASSFGSPNTQYF
TRBV5-3	TRBD1	TRBJ2-3	-	TGTGCCAGAAGCTTGGAAGGGGGCTGTGGCACAGATACGCAGTATTTT	CARSLEGGCGTDTQYF
TRBV5-4	-	TRBJ1-2	-	TGTGCCAGCAGCTTTCGGGGGGAGTACTATGGCTACACCTTC	CASSFRGEYYGYTF
TRBV5-1	-	TRBJ2-3	-	TGCGCCAGCAGCTTGGCCTTCACAGATACGCAGTATTTT	CASSLAFTDTQYF
TRBV6-5	-	TRBJ1-1	-	TGTGCCAGCAGTCCGAGTATCTGGGGGGACACTGAAGCTTTCTTT	CASSPSIWGDTEAFF
TRBV10-3	-	TRBJ1-5	-	TGTGCCATCAGTGCCCAGGTCGATCAGCCCCAGCATTTT	CAISAQVDQPQHF
TRBV13	TRBD2	TRBJ2-1	-	TGTGCCAGCAGCCTACTAGCGGGAGTTGATGAGCAGTTCTTC	CASSLLAGVDEQFF
TRBV10-1	-	TRBJ2-1	few	TGCGCCAGCAGTAAAGTGGGGGCCTATGATGAGCAGTTCTTC	CASSKVGAYDEQFF
TRBV10-3	-	TRBJ2-3	-	TGTGCCATCAGTGACGCGTTGGGGGGAGATACGCAGTATTTT	CAISDALGGDTQYF
TRBV6-5	-	TRBJ1-1	-	TGTGCCAGCAGTTCTGGGGGCGCGGTTAGGGAAGCTTTCTTT	CASSSGGAVREAFF
TRBV11-2	TRBD1	TRBJ1-2	-	TGTGCCAGCAGCTCGGTACACAGGGGTCTCTATGGCTACACCTTC	CASSSVHRGLYGYTF
TRBV6-5	-	TRBJ1-4	-	TGTGCCAGCAGGACGGACTCGTCTAATGAAAAACTGTTTTTT	CASRTDSSNEKLFF
TRBV12-3/TRBV12-4	-	TRBJ2-2	few	TGTGCCAGCAGTTTGGTCCGGACCGGGGAGCTGTTTTTT	CASSLVRTGELFF
TRBV7-9	TRBD1	TRBJ1-2	-	TGTGCCAGCAGCTTAGCCCAATTCCGACAGGGTGGTAGTGGCTACACCTTC	CASSLAQFRQGGSGYTF
TRBV10-3	TRBD1	TRBJ1-2	-	TGTGCCATCAGGAAGGGACAGGGGGCGTCCTATGGCTACACCTTC	CAIRKGQGASYGYTF
TRBV6-5	-	TRBJ1-1	-	TGTGCCAGCAGTTATTCGTCAGGGTTGAACACTGAAGCTTTCTTT	CASSYSSGLNTEAFF
TRBV4-3	-	TRBJ1-4	few	TGCGCCAGCAGCCAAGGTGGGGGGTCAACTAATGAAAAACTGTTTTTT	CASSQGGGSTNEKLFF
TRBV27	-	TRBJ2-1	-	TGTGCCAGCAGTTTATCGTGGCAGGGTCAGGAGCAGTTCTTC	CASSLSWQGQEQFF
TRBV4-1	-	TRBJ1-5	-	TGCGCCAGCAGCCAAGCTGGGACACTCAGCAATCAGCCCCAGCATTTT	CASSQAGTLSNQPQHF
TRBV5-1	TRBD2	TRBJ2-3	-	TGCGCCAGCAGCTTGACTAGCGGGGGGCCTAGCACAGATACGCAGTATTTT	CASSLTSGGPSTDTQYF
TRBV14	TRBD2	TRBJ2-7	-	TGTGCCAGCAGCCTTGGACGACTAGCGGGAGTGGGCGAGCAGTACTTC	CASSLGRLAGVGEQYF
TRBV6-6	TRBD1	TRBJ1-4	-	TGTGCCAGCAGCCTACAGGGGGGCAATGAAAAACTGTTTTTT	CASSLQGGNEKLFF
TRBV5-4	TRBD1	TRBJ2-7	-	TGTGCCAGCAGCTCGCCGGGACAGGGGGCCTACGAGCAGTACTTC	CASSSPGQGAYEQYF
TRBV6-1	TRBD1	TRBJ1-1	-	TGTGCCAGCAGTGATTTGGGACAGGGGTATAACACTGAAGCTTTCTTT	CASSDLGQGYNTEAFF
TRBV12-3/TRBV12-4	-	TRBJ2-1	-	TGTGCCAGCAGTTGGGGCGGTTACAATGAGCAGTTCTTC	CASSWGGYNEQFF
TRBV20-1	-	TRBJ2-3	-	TGCAGTGCCTACAGGGCTGATACGCAGTATTTT	CSAYRADTQYF
TRBV29-1	-	TRBJ2-1	-	TGCAGCGTTTCGAGGAGTCAGAACAATGAGCAGTTCTTC	CSVSRSQNNEQFF
TRBV6-5	TRBD2	TRBJ2-7	-	TGTGCCAGCAGTTACTCAGGACTAGCGGGAGGAGGTGAGCAGTACTTC	CASSYSGLAGGGEQYF
TRBV4-2	-	TRBJ1-1	-	TGTGCCAGCAGCCGAGAAAAACAGGGAAATACGAAAGCTTTCTTT	CASSREKQGNTKAFF
TRBV7-2	-	TRBJ2-2	-	TGTGCCAGCAGCTTAGATAGTGCCAACACCGGGGAGCTGTTTTTT	CASSLDSANTGELFF
TRBV7-9	-	TRBJ2-7	-	TGTGCCAGCACCACCCGGGCAGGGCCCGGTTACGAGCAGTACTTC	CASTTRAGPGYEQYF
TRBV4-2	-	TRBJ1-4	few	TGTGCCAGCAGCGGGGGAGGGGGAGGTGAAAAACTGTTTTTT	CASSGGGGGEKLFF
TRBV5-1	TRBD2	TRBJ2-3	-	TGCGCCAGCAGCCTGACTAGCGGGAGGGTCACAGATACGCAGTATTTT	CASSLTSGRVTDTQYF